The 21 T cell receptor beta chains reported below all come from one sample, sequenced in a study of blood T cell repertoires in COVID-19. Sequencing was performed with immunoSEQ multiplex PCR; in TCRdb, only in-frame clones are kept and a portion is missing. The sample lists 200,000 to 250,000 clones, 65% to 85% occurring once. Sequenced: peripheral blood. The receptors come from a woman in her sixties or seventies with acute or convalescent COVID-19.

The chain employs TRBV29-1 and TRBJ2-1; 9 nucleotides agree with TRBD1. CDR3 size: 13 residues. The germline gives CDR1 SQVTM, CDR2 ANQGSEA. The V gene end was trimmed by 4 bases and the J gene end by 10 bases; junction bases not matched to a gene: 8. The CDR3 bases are TGCAGCGTTGCGTGGGACAGGGCGGGCGAGCAGTTCTTC. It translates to CSVAWDRAGEQFF.

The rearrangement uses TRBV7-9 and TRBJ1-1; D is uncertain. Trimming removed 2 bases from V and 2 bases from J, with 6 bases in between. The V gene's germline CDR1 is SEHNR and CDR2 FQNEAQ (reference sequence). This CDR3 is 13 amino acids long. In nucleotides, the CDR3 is TGTGCCAGCAGCTTAACACCTAACACTGAAGCTTTCTTT. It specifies CASSLTPNTEAFF.

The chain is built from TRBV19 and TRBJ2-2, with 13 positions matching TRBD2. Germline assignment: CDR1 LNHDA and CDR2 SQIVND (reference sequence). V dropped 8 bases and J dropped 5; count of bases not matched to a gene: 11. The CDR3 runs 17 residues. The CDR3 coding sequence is TGTGCCAGTCGACGGCAACCGGGACTAGCGGGGACCGGGGAGCTGTTTTTT. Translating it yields CASRRQPGLAGTGELFF.

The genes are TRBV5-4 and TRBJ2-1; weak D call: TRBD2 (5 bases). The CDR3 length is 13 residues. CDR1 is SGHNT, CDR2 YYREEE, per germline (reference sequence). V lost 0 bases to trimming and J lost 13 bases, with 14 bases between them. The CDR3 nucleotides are TGTGCCAGCAGCTTGGAATCTAGCTCTTATCAGTTCTTC. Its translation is CASSLESSSYQFF.

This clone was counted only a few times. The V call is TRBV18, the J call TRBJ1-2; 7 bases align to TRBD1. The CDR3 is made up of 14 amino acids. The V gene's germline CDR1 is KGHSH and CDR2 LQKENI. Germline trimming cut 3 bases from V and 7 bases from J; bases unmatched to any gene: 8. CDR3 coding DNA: TGTGCCAGCTCACCGGATCGCCAGGGGGTTGGCTACACCTTC. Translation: CASSPDRQGVGYTF. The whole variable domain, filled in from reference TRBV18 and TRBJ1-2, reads NAGVMQNPRHLVRRRGQEARLRCSPMKGHSHVYWYRQLPEEGLKFMVYLQKENIIDESGMPKERFSAEFPKEGPSILRIQQVVRGDSAAYFCASSPDRQGVGYTFGSGTRLTVV.

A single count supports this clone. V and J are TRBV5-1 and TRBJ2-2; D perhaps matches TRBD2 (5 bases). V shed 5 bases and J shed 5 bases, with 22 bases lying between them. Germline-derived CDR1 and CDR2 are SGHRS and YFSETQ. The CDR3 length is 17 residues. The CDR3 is CASRLLGGSALTGELFF. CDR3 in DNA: TGCGCCAGCAGACTACTAGGAGGATCTGCACTTACCGGGGAGCTGTTTTTT.

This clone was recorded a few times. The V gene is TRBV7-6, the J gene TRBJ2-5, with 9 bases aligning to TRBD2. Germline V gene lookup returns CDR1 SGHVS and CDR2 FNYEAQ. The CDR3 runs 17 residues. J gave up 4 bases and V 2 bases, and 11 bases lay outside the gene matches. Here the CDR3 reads CASSLIGSSGVGETQYF. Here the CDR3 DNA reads TGTGCCAGCAGCTTAATAGGTTCTAGCGGGGTCGGAGAGACCCAGTACTTC.

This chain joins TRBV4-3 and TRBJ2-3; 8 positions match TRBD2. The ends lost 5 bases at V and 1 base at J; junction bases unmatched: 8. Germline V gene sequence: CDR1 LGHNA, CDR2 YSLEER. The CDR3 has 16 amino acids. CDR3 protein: CASSYFSGERTDTQYF. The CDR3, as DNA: TGCGCCAGCAGCTACTTTAGCGGGGAACGCACAGATACGCAGTATTTT.

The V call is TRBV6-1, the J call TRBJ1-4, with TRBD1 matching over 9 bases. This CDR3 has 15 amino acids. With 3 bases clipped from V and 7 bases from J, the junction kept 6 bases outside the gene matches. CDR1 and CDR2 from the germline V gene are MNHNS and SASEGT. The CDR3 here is CASSEGQGWFEKLFF. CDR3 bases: TGTGCCAGCAGTGAGGGACAGGGATGGTTTGAAAAACTGTTTTTT.

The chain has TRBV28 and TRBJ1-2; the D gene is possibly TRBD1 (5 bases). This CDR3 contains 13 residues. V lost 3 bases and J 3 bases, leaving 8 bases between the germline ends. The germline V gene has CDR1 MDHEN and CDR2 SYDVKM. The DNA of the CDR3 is TGTGCCAGCAGTTTCGGCAGGGACTATGGCTACACCTTC. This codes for CASSFGRDYGYTF.

CDR3 sequence reads: CASSLEGRGDEKLFF. CDR3 in DNA: TGTGCCAGCAGTTTAGAAGGCAGGGGTGATGAAAAACTGTTTTTT. The chain is built from TRBV27 and TRBJ1-4; tentatively, D is TRBD1 (6 bases). The V gene lost 2 bases and the J gene lost 6 bases, with 13 bases spanning the gap. The CDR3 spans 15 residues. Germline CDR1 is MNHEY and CDR2 is SMNVEV (reference sequence).

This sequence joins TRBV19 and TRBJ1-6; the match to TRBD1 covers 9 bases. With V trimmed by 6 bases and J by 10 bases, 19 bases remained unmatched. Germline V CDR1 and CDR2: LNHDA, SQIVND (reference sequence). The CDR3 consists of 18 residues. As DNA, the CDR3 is TGTGCCAGTAGCGATACCATATGGTCGGGGACAGGGCAATCACCCCTCCACTTT. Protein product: CASSDTIWSGTGQSPLHF.

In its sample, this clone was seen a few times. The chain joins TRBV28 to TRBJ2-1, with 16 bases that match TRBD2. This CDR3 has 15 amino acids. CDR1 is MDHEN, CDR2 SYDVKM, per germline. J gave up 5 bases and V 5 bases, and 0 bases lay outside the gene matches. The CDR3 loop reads CASSGTSGGDNEQFF. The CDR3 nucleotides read TGTGCCAGCAGTGGGACTAGCGGGGGGGACAATGAGCAGTTCTTC.

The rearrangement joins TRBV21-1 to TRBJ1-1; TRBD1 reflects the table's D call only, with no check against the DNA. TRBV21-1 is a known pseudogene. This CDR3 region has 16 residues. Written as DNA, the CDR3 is TGTGCCAGCATAGATACGGGACAGAGATTCAACACTGAAGCTTTCTTT. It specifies CASIDTGQRFNTEAFF.

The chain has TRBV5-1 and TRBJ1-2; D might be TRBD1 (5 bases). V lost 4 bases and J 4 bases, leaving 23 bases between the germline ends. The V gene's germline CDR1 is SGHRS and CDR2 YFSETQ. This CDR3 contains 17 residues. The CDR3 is CASSTGLKGNDAYGYTF. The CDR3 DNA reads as TGCGCCAGCAGCACGGGACTAAAGGGTAATGATGCCTATGGCTACACCTTC.

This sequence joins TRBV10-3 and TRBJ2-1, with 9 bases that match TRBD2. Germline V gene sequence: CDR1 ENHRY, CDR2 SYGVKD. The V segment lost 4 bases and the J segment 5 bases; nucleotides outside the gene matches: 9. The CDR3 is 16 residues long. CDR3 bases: TGTGCCATCAGTGGAGGAGCGGGGGGCCTTAACAATGAGCAGTTCTTC. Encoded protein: CAISGGAGGLNNEQFF.

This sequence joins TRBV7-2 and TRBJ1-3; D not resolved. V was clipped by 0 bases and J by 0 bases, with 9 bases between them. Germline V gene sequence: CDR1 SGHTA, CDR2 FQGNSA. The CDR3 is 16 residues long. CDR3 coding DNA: TGTGCCAGCAGCTTAGCGCGGCGGTCCTCTGGAAACACCATATATTTT. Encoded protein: CASSLARRSSGNTIYF.

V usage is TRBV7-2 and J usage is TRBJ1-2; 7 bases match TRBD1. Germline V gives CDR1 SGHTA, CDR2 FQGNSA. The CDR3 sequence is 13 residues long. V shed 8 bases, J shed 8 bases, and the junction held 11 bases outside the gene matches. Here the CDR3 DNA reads TGTGCCAGCGGCTCGCCCTTGACAGGGGGCTACACCTTC. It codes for CASGSPLTGGYTF.

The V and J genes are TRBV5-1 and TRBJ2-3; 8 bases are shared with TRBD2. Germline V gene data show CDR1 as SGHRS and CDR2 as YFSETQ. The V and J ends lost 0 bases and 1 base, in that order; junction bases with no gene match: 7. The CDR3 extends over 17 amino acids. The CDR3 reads CASSLGARRGGTDTQYF. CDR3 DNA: TGCGCCAGCAGCTTGGGGGCCCGGCGGGGGGGCACAGATACGCAGTATTTT.

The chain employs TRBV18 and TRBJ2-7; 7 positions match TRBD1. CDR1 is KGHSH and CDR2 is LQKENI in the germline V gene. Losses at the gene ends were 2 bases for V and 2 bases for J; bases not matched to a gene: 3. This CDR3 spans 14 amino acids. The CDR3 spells CASSPGGQAYEQYF. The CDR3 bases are TGTGCCAGCTCACCAGGAGGACAGGCCTACGAGCAGTACTTC.

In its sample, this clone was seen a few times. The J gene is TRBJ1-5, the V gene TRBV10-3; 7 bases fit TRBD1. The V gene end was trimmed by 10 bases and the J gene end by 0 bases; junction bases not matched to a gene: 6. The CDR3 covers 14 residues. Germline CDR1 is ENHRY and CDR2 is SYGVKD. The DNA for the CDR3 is TGTGCCACTGGGACAGTAGATAGCAATCAGCCCCAGCATTTT. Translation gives CATGTVDSNQPQHF.